The T cell receptor beta chain described here comes from a study of Ad26.COV2.S vaccination and SARS-CoV-2 variants. Across the study: Intramuscular Ad26.COV2.S doses were given once or twice, 56 days apart.

Generated by immunoSEQ multiplex PCR, the TCRdb table keeps only in-frame clones and is missing some. The data show some 520,000 clones, roughly 85% seen once. Treatment reported: some 20 received Ad26.COV2.S at low or high dose, single or two shots; a few received placebo; per-sample allocation not given. The study sampled participants on day 63 after the first vaccine or placebo injection. This receptor was identified in a person between 18 and 65 years old who received the Ad26.COV2.S COVID-19 vaccine or a placebo. The source material was peripheral blood, sampled in a trial of Ad26.COV2.S vaccine versus placebo.

The CDR3 loop is CASSLTPGGANVLTF. The CDR3 DNA sequence: TGTGCCAGCAGCTTAACCCCGGGCGGGGCCAACGTCCTGACTTTC. This chain links TRBV7-3 with TRBJ2-6; D is unclear. CDR1 is SGHTA, CDR2 FQGTGA, per germline. The CDR3 has 15 amino acids. V shed 0 bases and J shed 4 bases, with 7 bases lying between them.